A selection of T cell receptor beta chains follows, all from one sample in a study of CD8 T cells in ankylosing spondylitis. TCRdb re-analysed the 5' RACE reads in MiXCR, keeping a single row per CDR3 protein. The data show 200,000 to 300,000 distinct CDR3 sequences, over 8.5% seen once. Sequences were obtained from blood, either unsorted or a sorted T cell fraction (not recorded which). Every receptor here comes from a male donor with ankylosing spondylitis or in good health (not recorded which). The CDR3 runs from the conserved cysteine through the conserved F or W. Fields, in order: J gene, V gene, D gene, clone size, CDR3 protein, CDR3 DNA. The D gene is left open where the match is weak. Size tells how often a clone was seen (once, few, many) or the class of an expanded clone, and some rows leave it out.

TRBJ1-1	TRBV29-1	.	many	CSAGRLNTEAFF	TGCAGCGCGGGACGGTTGAACACTGAAGCTTTCTTT
TRBJ1-2	TRBV21-1	.	many	CATLGGYGYTF	TGTGCCACCCTGGGTGGCTATGGCTACACCTTC
TRBJ1-4	TRBV7-6	TRBD1	many	CASSPGGGRGEKLFF	TGTGCCAGCAGCCCAGGGGGGGGGCGCGGTGAAAAACTGTTTTTT
TRBJ2-2	TRBV21-1	.	many	CASSPPGLRVVEVYGTGELFF	TGTGCCAGCAGCCCCCCAGGCCTCCGGGTGGTGGAGGTTTATGGGACCGGGGAGCTGTTTTTT
TRBJ1-1	TRBV12-3/TRBV12-4	.	few	CASSMTGRDNAFF	TGTGCCAGCAGTATGACGGGGAGGGACAACGCTTTCTTT
TRBJ2-1	TRBV7-2	.	many	CASSTPNLNNEQFF	TGTGCCAGCAGCACCCCGAACCTTAACAATGAGCAGTTCTTC
TRBJ2-1	TRBV5-1	.	many	CASSLDRGYSGLYNEQFF	TGCGCCAGCAGCTTGGACAGGGGATATAGCGGGTTATACAATGAGCAGTTCTTC
TRBJ2-5	TRBV20-1	TRBD1	many	CSADRQGLGETQYF	TGCAGTGCCGACCGACAGGGATTAGGGGAGACCCAGTACTTC
TRBJ1-6	TRBV12-3/TRBV12-4	.	many	CASSFGGNNSPLHF	TGTGCCAGCAGTTTCGGGGGTAATAATTCACCCCTCCACTTT
TRBJ1-2	TRBV20-1	TRBD1	many	CSAKGQGNYGYTF	TGCAGTGCCAAGGGACAGGGAAATTATGGCTACACCTTC
TRBJ1-2	TRBV4-2	TRBD1	many	CASSQRTGDYGYTF	TGTGCCAGCAGCCAGAGGACAGGGGACTATGGCTACACCTTC
TRBJ1-1	TRBV20-1	TRBD1	.	CSVDRGYTEAFF	TGCAGTGTCGACAGGGGGTACACTGAAGCTTTCTTT
TRBJ2-5	TRBV29-1	TRBD1	few	CSVRPGQGQETQYF	TGCAGCGTGAGACCGGGACAGGGGCAAGAGACCCAGTACTTC